This paragraph covers one T cell receptor beta chain sequence. This sample is drawn from a study of blood T cell repertoires in COVID-19. The V gene lost 3 bases and the J gene lost 5 bases, with 17 bases spanning the gap. Per germline, CDR1 SGHKS and CDR2 YYEKEE (reference sequence). CDR3 length: 15 residues. Per the original data handling: Estimation of nucleated cell counts relied on the amplification of reference gene primers. Using immunoSEQ multiplex PCR, the repertoire was profiled, and TCRdb retains in-frame clones only, with some absent. That table is the source of V, J and clone size, and D and trimming were worked out from the DNA. The repertoire has 91,000 or so clones, approximately 90% of them found once; the top ten carry less than 5%.

Sequencing used peripheral blood. V usage is TRBV5-5 and J usage is TRBJ2-5, with a tentative D call TRBD1 (5 bases). This TCR was sampled from a woman aged 45-65 years in a cohort sampled during active COVID-19. As DNA, the CDR3 is TGTGCCAGCAGCTCTCCCGAGTCAGGGATGGAGACCCAGTACTTC. Amino acid sequence: CASSSPESGMETQYF.